One and the same sample provided the 2 T cell receptor beta chains below, sequenced in a study of naive and memory T cell subsets. The SP2 primer and nested alpha and beta constant region primers amplified ligated cDNA in four rounds. MiXCR, run by TCRdb on the 5' RACE reads, gives a single entry per CDR3 protein. Of roughly 48,000 distinct CDR3 sequences in the sample, 4% to 5% were seen once. The library had UMIs added by 3' ligation of an oligonucleotide to TCR cDNA. Receptors were obtained from a female donor in good health.

Ten or more counts support this clonotype. The chain carries TRBV5-1 and TRBJ2-7, with TRBD2 matching 9 bases. Germline lookup yields CDR1 SGHRS and CDR2 YFSETQ. This CDR3 has 14 amino acids. Trimming took 2 bases from V and 1 from J; bases not matched to a gene: 1. CDR3 coding DNA: TGCGCCAGCAGCTTAACTAGCGGGTCCTACGAGCAGTACTTC. Its protein product is CASSLTSGSYEQYF.

Regarding this clonotype: Since a much larger clone is just one base distant, this may be a read error. The CDR3 does not end in the conserved phenylalanine or tryptophan, so this is likely a read error. The chain uses TRBV5-6 and TRBJ1-1, with D unclear. Per the germline V gene, CDR1 is SGHDT and CDR2 is YYEEEE. The ends were cut back, 4 bases at V and 5 bases at J, with 9 bases in the middle. The CDR3 extends over 12 amino acids. The CDR3 here is CASSPAGTEAFS. The CDR3 DNA reads as TGTGCCAGCAGCCCTGCGGGGACTGAAGCTTTCTCT.